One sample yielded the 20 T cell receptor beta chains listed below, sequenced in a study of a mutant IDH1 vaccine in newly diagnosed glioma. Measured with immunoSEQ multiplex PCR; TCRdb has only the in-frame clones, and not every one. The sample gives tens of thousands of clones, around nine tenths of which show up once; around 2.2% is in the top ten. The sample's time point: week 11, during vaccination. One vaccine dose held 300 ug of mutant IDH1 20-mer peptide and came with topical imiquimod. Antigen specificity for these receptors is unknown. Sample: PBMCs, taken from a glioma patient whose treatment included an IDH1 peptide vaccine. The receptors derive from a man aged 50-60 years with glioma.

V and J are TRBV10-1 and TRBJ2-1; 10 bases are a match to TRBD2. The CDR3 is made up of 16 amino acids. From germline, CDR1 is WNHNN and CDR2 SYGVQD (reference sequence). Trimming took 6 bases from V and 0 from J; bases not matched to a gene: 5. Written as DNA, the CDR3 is TGCGCCAGCAGCACTGGACTAGCGGCCTCCTACAATGAGCAGTTCTTC. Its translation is CASSTGLAASYNEQFF.

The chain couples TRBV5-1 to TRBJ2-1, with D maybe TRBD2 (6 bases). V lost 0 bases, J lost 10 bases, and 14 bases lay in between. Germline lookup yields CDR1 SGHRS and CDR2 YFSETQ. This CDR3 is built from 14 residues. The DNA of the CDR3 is TGCGCCAGCAGCTTGGGGGAGGTGAGGGGAGAGCAGTTCTTC. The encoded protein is CASSLGEVRGEQFF.

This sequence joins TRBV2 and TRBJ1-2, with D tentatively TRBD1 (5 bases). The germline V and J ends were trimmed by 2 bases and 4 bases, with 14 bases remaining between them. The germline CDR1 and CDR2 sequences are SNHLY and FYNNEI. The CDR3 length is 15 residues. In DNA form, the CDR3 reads TGTGCCAGCAGTGAAATCGGGGGAATTGGCTATGGCTACACCTTC. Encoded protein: CASSEIGGIGYGYTF.

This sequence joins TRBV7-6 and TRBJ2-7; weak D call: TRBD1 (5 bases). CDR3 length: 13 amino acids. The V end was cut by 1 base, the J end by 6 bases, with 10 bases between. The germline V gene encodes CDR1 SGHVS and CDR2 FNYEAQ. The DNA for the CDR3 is TGTGCCAGCAGCTTAGGTTTCAGGGCCGAGCAGTACTTC. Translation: CASSLGFRAEQYF.

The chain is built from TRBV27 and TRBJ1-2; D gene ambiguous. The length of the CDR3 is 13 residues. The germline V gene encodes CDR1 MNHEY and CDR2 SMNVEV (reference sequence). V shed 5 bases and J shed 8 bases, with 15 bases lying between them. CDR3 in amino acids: CASSASSALGYTF. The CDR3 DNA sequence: TGTGCCAGCAGTGCTTCCTCGGCATTGGGCTACACCTTC.

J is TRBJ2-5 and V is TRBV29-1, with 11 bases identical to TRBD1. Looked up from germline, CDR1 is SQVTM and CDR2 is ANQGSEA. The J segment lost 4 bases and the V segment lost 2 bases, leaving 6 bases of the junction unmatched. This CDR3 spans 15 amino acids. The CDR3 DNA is TGCAGCGTTGAATCCATGGACAGGGGGCGAGAGACCCAGTACTTC. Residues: CSVESMDRGRETQYF.

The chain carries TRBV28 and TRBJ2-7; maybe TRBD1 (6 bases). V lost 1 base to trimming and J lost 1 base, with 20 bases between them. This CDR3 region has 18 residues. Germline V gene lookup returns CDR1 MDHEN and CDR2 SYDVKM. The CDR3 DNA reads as TGTGCCAGCAGTTTATCTCGCAGGGACACTTGGCCTTCCTACGAGCAGTACTTC. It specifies CASSLSRRDTWPSYEQYF.

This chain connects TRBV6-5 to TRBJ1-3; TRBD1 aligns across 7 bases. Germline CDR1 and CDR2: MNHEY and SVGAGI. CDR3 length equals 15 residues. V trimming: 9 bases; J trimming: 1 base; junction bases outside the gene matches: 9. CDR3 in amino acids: CASSSYRGSGNTIYF. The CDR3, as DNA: TGTGCCAGTTCGTCCTACAGGGGTTCTGGAAACACCATATATTTT.

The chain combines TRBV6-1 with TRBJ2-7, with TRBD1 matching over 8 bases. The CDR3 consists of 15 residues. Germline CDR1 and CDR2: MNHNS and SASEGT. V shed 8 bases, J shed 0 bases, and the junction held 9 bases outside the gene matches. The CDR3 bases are TGTGCCAGCGGGGACAGGCAAAGGGGCTCCTACGAGCAGTACTTC. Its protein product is CASGDRQRGSYEQYF.

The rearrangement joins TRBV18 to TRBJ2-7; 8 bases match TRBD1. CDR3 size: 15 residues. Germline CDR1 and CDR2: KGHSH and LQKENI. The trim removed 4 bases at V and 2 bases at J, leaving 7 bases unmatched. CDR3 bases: TGTGCCAGCTCACTTGGGACAGGCCGCGCCTACGAGCAGTACTTC. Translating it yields CASSLGTGRAYEQYF. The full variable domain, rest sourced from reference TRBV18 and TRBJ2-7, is NAGVMQNPRHLVRRRGQEARLRCSPMKGHSHVYWYRQLPEEGLKFMVYLQKENIIDESGMPKERFSAEFPKEGPSILRIQQVVRGDSAAYFCASSLGTGRAYEQYFGPGTRLTVT.

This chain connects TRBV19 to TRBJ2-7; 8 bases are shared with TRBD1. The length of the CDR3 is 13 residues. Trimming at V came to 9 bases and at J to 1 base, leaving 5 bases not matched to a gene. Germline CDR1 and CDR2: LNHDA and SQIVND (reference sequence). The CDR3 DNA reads TGTGCCAGAACTAGACAGGGGTCCTACGAGCAGTACTTC. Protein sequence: CARTRQGSYEQYF.

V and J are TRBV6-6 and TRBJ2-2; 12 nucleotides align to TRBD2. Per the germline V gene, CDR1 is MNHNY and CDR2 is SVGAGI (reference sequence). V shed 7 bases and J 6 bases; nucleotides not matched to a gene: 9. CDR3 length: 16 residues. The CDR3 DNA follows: TGTGCCAGCATCCTAGCGGGAGGGCCAGGTGCCGGGGAGCTGTTTTTT. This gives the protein CASILAGGPGAGELFF.

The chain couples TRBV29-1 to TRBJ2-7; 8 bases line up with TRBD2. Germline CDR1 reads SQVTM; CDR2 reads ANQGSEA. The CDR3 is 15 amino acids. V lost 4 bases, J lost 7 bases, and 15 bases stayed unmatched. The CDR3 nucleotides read TGCAGCGTTGGGGGGCCAACTAGCGGAAATGGGGAGCAGTACTTC. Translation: CSVGGPTSGNGEQYF.

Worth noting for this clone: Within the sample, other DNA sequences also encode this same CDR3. The CDR3 sequence: CASRDNEQFF. The DNA of the CDR3 is TGTGCGAGTCGTGACAATGAGCAGTTCTTC. The chain employs TRBV6-6 and TRBJ2-1; D is unresolved. Germline-derived CDR1 and CDR2 are MNHNY and SVGAGI (reference sequence). The CDR3 is made up of 10 amino acids.

The CDR3 DNA is TGCGCCAGCAGTGATCTCTCTGGAAACACCATATATTTT. This encodes CASSDLSGNTIYF. V usage is TRBV10-2 and J usage is TRBJ1-3; D unclear. Germline CDR1 and CDR2: WSHSY and SAAADI. V was shortened by 3 bases and J by 0 bases, with 3 bases between the two germline ends. The CDR3 length is 13 residues.

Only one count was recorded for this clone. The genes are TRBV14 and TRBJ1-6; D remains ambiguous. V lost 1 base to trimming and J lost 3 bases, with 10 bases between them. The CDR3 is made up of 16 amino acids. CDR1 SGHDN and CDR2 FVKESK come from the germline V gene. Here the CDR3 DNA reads TGTGCCAGCAGCCAAGGTCCAGCCATCTATAATTCACCCCTCCACTTT. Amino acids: CASSQGPAIYNSPLHF.

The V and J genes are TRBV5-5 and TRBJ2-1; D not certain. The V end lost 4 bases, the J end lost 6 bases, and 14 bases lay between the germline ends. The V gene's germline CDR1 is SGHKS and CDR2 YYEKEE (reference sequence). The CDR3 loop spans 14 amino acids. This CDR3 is CASSPLGRSNEQFF. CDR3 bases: TGTGCCAGCAGCCCGCTGGGTCGAAGCAATGAGCAGTTCTTC.

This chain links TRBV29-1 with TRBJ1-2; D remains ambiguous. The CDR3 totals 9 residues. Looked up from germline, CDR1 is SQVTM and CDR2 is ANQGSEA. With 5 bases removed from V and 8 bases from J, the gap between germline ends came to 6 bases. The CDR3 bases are TGCAGCGTTTCGACCGGCTACACCTTC. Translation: CSVSTGYTF.

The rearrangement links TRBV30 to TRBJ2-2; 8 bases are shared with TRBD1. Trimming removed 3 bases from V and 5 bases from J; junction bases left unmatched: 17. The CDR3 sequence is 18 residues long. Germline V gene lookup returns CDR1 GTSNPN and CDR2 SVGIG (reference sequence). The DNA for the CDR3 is TGTGCCTGGAGCAAATCCAGGACAGGGCGTGGTGGAACCGGGGAGCTGTTTTTT. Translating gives CAWSKSRTGRGGTGELFF.

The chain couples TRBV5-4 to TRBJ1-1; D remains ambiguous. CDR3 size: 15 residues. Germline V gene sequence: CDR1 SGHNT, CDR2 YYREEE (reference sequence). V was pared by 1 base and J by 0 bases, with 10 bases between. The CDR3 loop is CASSLFGELNTEAFF. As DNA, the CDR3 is TGTGCCAGCAGCTTGTTTGGTGAACTGAACACTGAAGCTTTCTTT.